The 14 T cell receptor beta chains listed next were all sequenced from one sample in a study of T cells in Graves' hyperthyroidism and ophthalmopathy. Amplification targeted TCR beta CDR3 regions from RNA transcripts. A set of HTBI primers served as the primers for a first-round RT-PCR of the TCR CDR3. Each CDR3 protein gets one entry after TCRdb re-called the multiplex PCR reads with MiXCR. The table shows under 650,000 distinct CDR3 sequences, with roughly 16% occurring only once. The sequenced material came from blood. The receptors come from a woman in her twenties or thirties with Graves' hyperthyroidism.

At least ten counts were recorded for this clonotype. The CDR3 loop is CASSPTVWETQYF. The CDR3 nucleotides read TGTGCCAGCAGCCCTACAGTTTGGGAGACCCAGTACTTC. This chain joins TRBV5-6 and TRBJ2-5; D is unclear. The CDR3 runs to 13 residues. The V and J ends lost 4 bases and 5 bases respectively, with 12 bases between them. Germline CDR1 and CDR2: SGHDT and YYEEEE.

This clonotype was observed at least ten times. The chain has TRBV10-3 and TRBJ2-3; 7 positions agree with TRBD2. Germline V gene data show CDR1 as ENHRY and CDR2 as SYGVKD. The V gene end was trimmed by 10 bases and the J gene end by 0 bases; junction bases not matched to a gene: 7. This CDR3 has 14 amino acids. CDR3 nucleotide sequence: TGTGCCACCAGACTAGCAGCCAGCACAGATACGCAGTATTTT. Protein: CATRLAASTDTQYF.

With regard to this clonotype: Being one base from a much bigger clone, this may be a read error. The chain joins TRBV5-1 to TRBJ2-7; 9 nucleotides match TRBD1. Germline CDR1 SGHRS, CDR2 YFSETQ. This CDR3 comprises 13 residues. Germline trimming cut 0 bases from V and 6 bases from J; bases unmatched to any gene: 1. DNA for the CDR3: TGCGCCAGCAGCTTGGGACAGGGGGTCGAGCAGTACTTC. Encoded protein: CASSLGQGVEQYF.

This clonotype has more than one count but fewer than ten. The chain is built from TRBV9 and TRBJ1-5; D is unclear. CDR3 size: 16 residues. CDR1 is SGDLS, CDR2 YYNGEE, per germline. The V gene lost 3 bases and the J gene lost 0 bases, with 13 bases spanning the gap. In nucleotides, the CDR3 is TGTGCCAGCAGCGCCGATGGACGTTTTAGCAATCAGCCCCAGCATTTT. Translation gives CASSADGRFSNQPQHF. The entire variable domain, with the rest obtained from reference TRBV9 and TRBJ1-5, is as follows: DSGVTQTPKHLITATGQRVTLRCSPRSGDLSVYWYQQSLDQGLQFLIQYYNGEERAKGNILERFSAQQFPDLHSELNLSSLELGDSALYFCASSADGRFSNQPQHFGDGTRLSIL.

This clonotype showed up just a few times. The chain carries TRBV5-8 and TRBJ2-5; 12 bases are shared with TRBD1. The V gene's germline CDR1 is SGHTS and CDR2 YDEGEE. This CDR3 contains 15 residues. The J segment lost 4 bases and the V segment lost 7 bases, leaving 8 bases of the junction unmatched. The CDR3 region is CASAWGQGARETQYF. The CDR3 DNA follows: TGTGCCAGCGCATGGGGACAGGGGGCCAGAGAGACCCAGTACTTC. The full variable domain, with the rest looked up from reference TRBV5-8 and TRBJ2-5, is EAGVTQSPTHLIKTRGQQATLRCSPISGHTSVYWYQQALGLGLQFLLWYDEGEERNRGNFPPRFSGRQFPNYSSELNVNALELEDSALYLCASAWGQGARETQYFGPGTRLLVL.

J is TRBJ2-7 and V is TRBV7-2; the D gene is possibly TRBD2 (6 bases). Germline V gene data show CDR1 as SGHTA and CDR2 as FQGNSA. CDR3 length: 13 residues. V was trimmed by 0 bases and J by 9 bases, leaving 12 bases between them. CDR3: CASSLAGTSLQYF. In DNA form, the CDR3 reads TGTGCCAGCAGCTTAGCGGGCACTAGCCTGCAGTACTTC.

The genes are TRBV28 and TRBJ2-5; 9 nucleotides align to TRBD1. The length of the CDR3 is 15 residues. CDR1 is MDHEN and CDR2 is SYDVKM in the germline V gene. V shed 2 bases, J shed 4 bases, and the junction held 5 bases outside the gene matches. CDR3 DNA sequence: TGTGCCAGCAGTTTAGGGGACAGGGACGTAGAGACCCAGTACTTC. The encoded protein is CASSLGDRDVETQYF. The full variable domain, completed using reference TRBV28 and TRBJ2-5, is DVKVTQSSRYLVKRTGEKVFLECVQDMDHENMFWYRQDPGLGLRLIYFSYDVKMKEKGDIPEGYSVSREKKERFSLILESASTNQTSMYLCASSLGDRDVETQYFGPGTRLLVL.

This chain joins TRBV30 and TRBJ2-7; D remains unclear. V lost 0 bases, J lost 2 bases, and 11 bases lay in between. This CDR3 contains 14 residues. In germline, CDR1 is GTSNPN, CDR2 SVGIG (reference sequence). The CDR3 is CAWSVPSLAYEQYF. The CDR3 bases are TGTGCCTGGAGTGTCCCTAGTCTGGCCTACGAGCAGTACTTC. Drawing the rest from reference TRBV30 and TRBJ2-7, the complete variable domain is SQTIHQWPATLVQPVGSPLSLECTVEGTSNPNLYWYRQAAGRGLQLLFYSVGIGQISSEVPQNLSASRPQDRQFILSSKKLLLSDSGFYLCAWSVPSLAYEQYFGPGTRLTVT.

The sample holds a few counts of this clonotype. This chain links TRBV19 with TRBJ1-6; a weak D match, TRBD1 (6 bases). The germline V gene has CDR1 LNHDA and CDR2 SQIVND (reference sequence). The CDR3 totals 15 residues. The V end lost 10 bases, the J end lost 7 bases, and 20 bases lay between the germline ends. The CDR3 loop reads CATKDRILRNSPLHF. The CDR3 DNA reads TGTGCCACCAAAGACAGGATCCTTCGGAATTCACCCCTCCACTTT.

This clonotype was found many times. CDR3 protein: CASSPSGQGYQPQHF. The CDR3 nucleotides read TGTGCCAGCAGCCCTTCCGGACAGGGCTATCAGCCCCAGCATTTT. The rearrangement joins TRBV28 to TRBJ1-5; 8 positions match TRBD1. Trimming removed 6 bases from V and 5 bases from J; junction bases left unmatched: 9. Germline V CDR1 and CDR2: MDHEN, SYDVKM. The CDR3 consists of 15 residues.

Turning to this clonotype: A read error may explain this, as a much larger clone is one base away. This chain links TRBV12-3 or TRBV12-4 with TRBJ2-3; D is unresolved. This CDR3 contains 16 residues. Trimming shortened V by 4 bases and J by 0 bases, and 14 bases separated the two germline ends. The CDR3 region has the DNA TGTGCCAGCAGTTCCTCTGGCGGAACTAGCACAGATACGCAGTATTTT. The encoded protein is CASSSSGGTSTDTQYF.

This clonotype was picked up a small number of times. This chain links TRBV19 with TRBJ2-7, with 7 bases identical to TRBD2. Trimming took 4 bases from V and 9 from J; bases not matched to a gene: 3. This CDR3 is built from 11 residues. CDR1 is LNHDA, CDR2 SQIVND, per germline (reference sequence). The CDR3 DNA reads TGTGCCAGTAGTACTAGCGGCAGGCAGTACTTC. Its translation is CASSTSGRQYF.

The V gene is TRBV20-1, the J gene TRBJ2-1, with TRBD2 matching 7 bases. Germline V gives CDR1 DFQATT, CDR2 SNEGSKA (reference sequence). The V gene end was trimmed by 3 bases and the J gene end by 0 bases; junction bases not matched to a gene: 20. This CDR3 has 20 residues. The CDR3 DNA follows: TGCAGTGCTAGCGGGAGGCCCAACCCTCAGAAAATAAGCTCCTACAATGAGCAGTTCTTC. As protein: CSASGRPNPQKISSYNEQFF.

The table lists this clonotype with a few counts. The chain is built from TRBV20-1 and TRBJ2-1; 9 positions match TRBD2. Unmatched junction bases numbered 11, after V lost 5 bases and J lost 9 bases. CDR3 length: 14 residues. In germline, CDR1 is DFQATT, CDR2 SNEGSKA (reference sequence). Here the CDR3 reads CSAVDGSGSGEQFF. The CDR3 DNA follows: TGCAGTGCTGTGGATGGTAGCGGGAGTGGTGAGCAGTTCTTC.